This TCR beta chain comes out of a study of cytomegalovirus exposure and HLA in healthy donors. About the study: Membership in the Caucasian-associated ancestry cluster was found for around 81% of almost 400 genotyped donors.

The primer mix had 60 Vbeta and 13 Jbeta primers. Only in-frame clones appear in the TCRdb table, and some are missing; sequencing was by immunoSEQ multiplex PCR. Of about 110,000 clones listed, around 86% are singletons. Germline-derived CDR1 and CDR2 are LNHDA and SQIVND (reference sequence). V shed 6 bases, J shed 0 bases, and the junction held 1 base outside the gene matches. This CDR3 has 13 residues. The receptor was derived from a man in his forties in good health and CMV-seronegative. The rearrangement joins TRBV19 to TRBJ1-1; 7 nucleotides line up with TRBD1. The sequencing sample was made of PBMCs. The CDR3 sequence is CASRGQLNTEAFF. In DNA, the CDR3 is TGTGCCAGTAGGGGACAGCTGAACACTGAAGCTTTCTTT. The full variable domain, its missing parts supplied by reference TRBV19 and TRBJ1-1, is DGGITQSPKYLFRKEGQNVTLSCEQNLNHDAMYWYRQDPGQGLRLIYYSQIVNDFQKGDIAEGYSVSREKKESFPLTVTSAQKNPTAFYLCASRGQLNTEAFFGQGTRLTVV.